The entry that follows covers one T cell receptor beta chain sequence. The repertoire was sequenced with immunoSEQ multiplex PCR; TCRdb's copy has only in-frame clones and lacks some. The data show over 50,000 clones, about 93% seen once. The CDR3 has 16 residues. CDR1 is SGHKS and CDR2 is YYEKEE in the germline V gene (reference sequence). V lost 0 bases, J lost 3 bases, and 5 bases stayed unmatched. This entry belongs to a study of technical replicates of blood from a handful of donors. The J gene is TRBJ2-7, the V gene TRBV5-5, with TRBD2 identical over 11 bases. Sequencing was carried out using PBMCs. The sequence came from a human donor in good health. Some clones in this sample may be carry-over from other donors' samples. CDR3: CASSLVPTSGGYEQYF. Written as DNA, the CDR3 is TGTGCCAGCAGCTTGGTTCCCACTAGCGGGGGCTACGAGCAGTACTTC.